The 25 T cell receptor beta chains below were found in one sample sequenced in a study of blood T cell repertoires in COVID-19. Data came from immunoSEQ multiplex PCR; TCRdb stores just in-frame clones and leaves some out. Here the sample spans fewer than 250,000 clones, approximately 86% being singletons. The sample taken for sequencing was peripheral blood. The receptors shown here come from a man aged 30 to 39 with acute or convalescent COVID-19.

The chain is built from TRBV23-1 and TRBJ2-7, with 8 nucleotides matching TRBD2. TRBV23-1 is an open reading frame whose function is uncertain. The junction had 6 bases not matched to a gene; V was cut back by 7 bases and J by 4 bases. The CDR3 is made up of 13 amino acids. DNA for the CDR3: TGCGCCAGCACTCGGGAGGGGCCATACGAGCAGTACTTC. Protein product: CASTREGPYEQYF.

The rearrangement joins TRBV6-5 to TRBJ1-5, with D perhaps TRBD1 (6 bases). The V and J ends lost 7 bases and 9 bases respectively, with 19 bases between them. Germline lookup yields CDR1 MNHEY and CDR2 SVGAGI. The CDR3 runs 14 residues. In nucleotides, the CDR3 is TGTGCCAGCACCTTCGCAGGGGTGGTACGGCCCCAGCATTTT. Translated: CASTFAGVVRPQHF.

The rearrangement links TRBV28 to TRBJ1-6; D gene ambiguous. Germline loops: CDR1 MDHEN, CDR2 SYDVKM. The CDR3 loop spans 12 amino acids. Trimming took 6 bases from V and 8 from J, leaving 8 bases between them. The CDR3 reads CASRSTHSPLHF. The CDR3 region has the DNA TGTGCCAGCAGGAGCACCCATTCACCCCTCCACTTT.

This clone was found a few times. V usage is TRBV4-1 and J usage is TRBJ2-1, with TRBD1 identical over 11 bases. This CDR3 has 15 amino acids. Germline CDR1 MGHRA, CDR2 YSYEKL. Trimming took 4 bases from V and 3 from J; bases not matched to a gene: 2. The CDR3: CASSRTGGNYNEQFF. CDR3 in DNA: TGCGCCAGCAGCCGGACAGGGGGCAACTACAATGAGCAGTTCTTC.

The J gene is TRBJ1-1, the V gene TRBV27; a weak D match, TRBD1 (5 bases). Germline V gene lookup returns CDR1 MNHEY and CDR2 SMNVEV (reference sequence). This CDR3 has 15 amino acids. V was cut by 2 bases and J by 4 bases, with 14 bases left in between. The CDR3 DNA reads TGTGCCAGCAGTTTACGAAAGGGGTGGGGCACTGAAGCTTTCTTT. This sequence encodes CASSLRKGWGTEAFF.

The CDR3 sequence is CASSPNGGELFF. CDR3 DNA sequence: TGTGCCAGCAGTCCTAACGGCGGGGAGCTGTTTTTT. The chain has TRBV11-2 and TRBJ2-2; D not resolved. The V and J ends lost 6 bases and 7 bases respectively, with 9 bases between them. Germline V gives CDR1 SGHAT, CDR2 FQNNGV. This CDR3 contains 12 residues.

This chain connects TRBV7-9 to TRBJ2-3, with a weak D call TRBD2 (5 bases). With 3 bases removed from V and 5 bases from J, the gap between germline ends came to 12 bases. The CDR3 sequence is 14 residues long. Per germline, CDR1 SEHNR and CDR2 FQNEAQ (reference sequence). The DNA for the CDR3 is TGTGCCAGCAGCTTCCGGGATTGGGAAGATACGCAGTATTTT. Translation: CASSFRDWEDTQYF.

V and J are TRBV19 and TRBJ2-1; TRBD2 matches 8 bases. The ends lost 5 bases at V and 2 bases at J; junction bases unmatched: 5. This CDR3 spans 15 amino acids. Germline loops: CDR1 LNHDA, CDR2 SQIVND (reference sequence). The CDR3 DNA follows: TGTGCCAGTAGTCCCGGGACTAGTCCCTACAATGAGCAGTTCTTC. Translated: CASSPGTSPYNEQFF.

The J gene is TRBJ1-5, the V gene TRBV28, with a weak D call TRBD1 (6 bases). V lost 6 bases and J lost 3, with 18 bases in between. Germline assignment: CDR1 MDHEN and CDR2 SYDVKM. This CDR3 spans 16 amino acids. In DNA, the CDR3 is TGTGCCAGCAGCCCCCAGGGGTGGAGGCCCAATCAGCCCCAGCATTTT. It translates to CASSPQGWRPNQPQHF.

The chain employs TRBV27 and TRBJ1-2, with D tentatively TRBD1 (5 bases). The CDR3 loop spans 12 amino acids. CDR1 and CDR2 from the germline V gene are MNHEY and SMNVEV (reference sequence). V lost 7 bases and J lost 4, with 10 bases in between. For the CDR3, the DNA is TGTGCCAGCATCTGGGGGGGCTATGGCTACACCTTC. Translated: CASIWGGYGYTF.

This chain links TRBV4-1 with TRBJ2-2; tentative D call: TRBD1 (6 bases). The V end was cut by 1 base, the J end by 6 bases, with 18 bases between. Germline values: CDR1 MGHRA, CDR2 YSYEKL. This CDR3 has 17 amino acids. The CDR3 DNA is TGCGCCAGCAGCCAAGTATGGTGGGGGCCTTCCCCCGGGGAGCTGTTTTTT. Its protein is CASSQVWWGPSPGELFF.

The rearrangement joins TRBV28 to TRBJ2-1; the match to TRBD2 covers 7 bases. Germline trimming cut 4 bases from V and 11 bases from J; bases unmatched to any gene: 5. Germline V gives CDR1 MDHEN, CDR2 SYDVKM. The CDR3 runs 12 residues. In DNA, the CDR3 is TGTGCCAGCAGTTCCGGGCGGGAGCAGCAGTTCTTC. Its protein product is CASSSGREQQFF.

The sample holds a few counts of this clone. The genes are TRBV5-5 and TRBJ2-7; 12 positions match TRBD2. The V and J ends lost 0 bases and 5 bases, in that order; junction bases with no gene match: 6. This CDR3 is built from 16 residues. The V gene's germline CDR1 is SGHKS and CDR2 YYEKEE (reference sequence). The chain's CDR3 is CASSLASSGRAHEQYF. The DNA for the CDR3 is TGTGCCAGCAGCTTGGCCTCTAGCGGGAGGGCCCACGAGCAGTACTTC.

As DNA, the CDR3 is TGTGCCAGCAGTTTATTTGAGCGGGGGGCTAGCACAGATACGCAGTATTTT. Encoded protein: CASSLFERGASTDTQYF. J is TRBJ2-3 and V is TRBV27; the match to TRBD2 covers 9 bases. V was clipped by 1 base and J by 0 bases; unmatched bases: 5. This CDR3 contains 17 residues. Germline V lookup: CDR1 MNHEY, CDR2 SMNVEV (reference sequence).

The V call is TRBV2, the J call TRBJ1-6, with D tentatively TRBD1 (6 bases). Trimming took 6 bases from V and 5 from J, leaving 14 bases between them. Germline CDR1 is SNHLY and CDR2 is FYNNEI. CDR3 length: 15 residues. The CDR3 here is CASRTGTSHNSPLHF. DNA for the CDR3: TGTGCCAGCAGGACCGGGACATCCCATAATTCACCCCTCCACTTT.

This chain uses TRBV5-1 with TRBJ2-3; tentative D call: TRBD2 (5 bases). This CDR3 has 13 residues. The ends were cut back, 5 bases at V and 6 bases at J, with 13 bases in the middle. The germline gives CDR1 SGHRS, CDR2 YFSETQ. The CDR3 DNA reads as TGCGCCAGCAGGACTACAGAGCAGGATACGCAGTATTTT. Its translation: CASRTTEQDTQYF.

The chain employs TRBV20-1 and TRBJ1-3; 7 nucleotides match TRBD1. V shed 3 bases, J shed 2 bases, and the junction held 1 base outside the gene matches. The germline gives CDR1 DFQATT, CDR2 SNEGSKA (reference sequence). The CDR3 loop spans 13 amino acids. The CDR3 protein is CSASDRAGNTIYF. The CDR3 nucleotides read TGCAGTGCTAGTGACAGGGCTGGAAACACCATATATTTT.

This CDR3 reads CASSYGQVNNQPQHF. The CDR3 coding sequence is TGTGCCAGCAGTTACGGGCAGGTAAACAATCAGCCCCAGCATTTT. The chain recombines TRBV6-2 or TRBV6-3 with TRBJ1-5; D gene uncertain. The germline gives CDR1 MNHEY, CDR2 SVGEGT. This CDR3 comprises 15 residues. V gave up 2 bases and J gave up 3 bases, with 11 bases separating them.

For the CDR3, the DNA is TGCGCCAGCAGCTTGGACAGGGGCGATCAGCCCCAGCATTTT. Its translation is CASSLDRGDQPQHF. This chain links TRBV5-1 with TRBJ1-5; 7 bases are shared with TRBD1. V was pared by 0 bases and J by 5 bases, with 2 bases of the junction left unmatched. The germline V gene has CDR1 SGHRS and CDR2 YFSETQ. The CDR3 totals 14 residues.

V is TRBV2 and J is TRBJ1-5; the match to TRBD1 covers 7 bases. The ends lost 2 bases at V and 0 bases at J; junction bases unmatched: 7. The germline gives CDR1 SNHLY, CDR2 FYNNEI. The CDR3 contains 17 residues. The CDR3 spells CASSERDRLHSNQPQHF. CDR3 coding DNA: TGTGCCAGCAGTGAACGGGACAGACTACATAGCAATCAGCCCCAGCATTTT.

The rearrangement links TRBV7-3 to TRBJ1-1; D is perhaps TRBD1 (6 bases). This CDR3 has 15 amino acids. The germline gives CDR1 SGHTA, CDR2 FQGTGA. Trimming cost V 0 bases and J 1 base, with 9 bases left between them. The DNA for the CDR3 is TGTGCCAGCAGCTTAACCCCACAGGGGAACACTGAAGCTTTCTTT. Protein product: CASSLTPQGNTEAFF.

This chain joins TRBV9 and TRBJ1-4; D may be TRBD1 (5 bases). Germline V gives CDR1 SGDLS, CDR2 YYNGEE. Trimming took off 3 bases at V and 4 bases at J, with 10 bases between the two ends. The CDR3 is made up of 14 amino acids. CDR3 DNA: TGTGCCAGCAGCGACGGGAGGGGTAATGAAAAACTGTTTTTT. This sequence encodes CASSDGRGNEKLFF.

This rearrangement joins TRBV7-3 to TRBJ2-1; D perhaps matches TRBD2 (6 bases). This CDR3 region has 16 residues. From germline, CDR1 is SGHTA and CDR2 FQGTGA. Trimming removed 1 base at V and 0 bases at J, with 10 bases between. The CDR3 coding sequence is TGTGCCAGCAGCTTAAGGGCGGGACGCTCCTACAATGAGCAGTTCTTC. This encodes CASSLRAGRSYNEQFF.

The chain combines TRBV7-8 with TRBJ2-3; 12 bases match TRBD2. The CDR3 totals 15 residues. With 7 bases clipped from V and 6 bases from J, the junction kept 8 bases outside the gene matches. Germline V gene lookup returns CDR1 SGHVS and CDR2 FQNEAQ. The CDR3 DNA reads TGTGCCAGCAACCGACTAGCGGGGGCATTGGATACGCAGTATTTT. Its translation is CASNRLAGALDTQYF.

This clone occurred a few times. The chain links TRBV4-1 to TRBJ1-5, with TRBD1 matching 7 bases. This CDR3 is 15 amino acids long. Germline V gene sequence: CDR1 MGHRA, CDR2 YSYEKL. V shed 5 bases, J shed 2 bases, and the junction held 6 bases outside the gene matches. The CDR3: CASSAVRGRNQPQHF. In DNA, the CDR3 is TGCGCCAGCAGCGCTGTGAGGGGGCGCAATCAGCCCCAGCATTTT.